What follows are 22 T cell receptor beta chains derived from one specimen sequenced in a study of human T cells and chemical hapten exposure. TCRdb re-called the RACE reads through MiXCR, storing one row per CDR3 protein. This sample has about 49,000 distinct CDR3 sequences, with 9.3% found just once. The time point was: patch test 1, 2 weeks after DPC sensitization. Treatment given: therapeutic diphenylcyclopropenone sensitization with weekly scalp DPC. This specimen was whole blood, taken in connection with sensitization to the hapten diphenylcyclopropenone (DPC). The receptor set was obtained from a woman aged 45-59 years with alopecia areata. Some clones in this sample may be carry-over from other donors' samples.

This clonotype showed up many times. J is TRBJ1-5 and V is TRBV28; 7 bases line up with TRBD1. CDR1 is MDHEN, CDR2 SYDVKM, per germline. CDR3 length equals 14 residues. Unmatched junction bases numbered 8, after V lost 5 bases and J lost 7 bases. This CDR3 is CASSQRQGEQPQHF. CDR3 DNA sequence: TGTGCCAGCAGTCAAAGACAGGGCGAGCAGCCCCAGCATTTT. The full variable domain, completed using reference TRBV28 and TRBJ1-5, is DVKVTQSSRYLVKRTGEKVFLECVQDMDHENMFWYRQDPGLGLRLIYFSYDVKMKEKGDIPEGYSVSREKKERFSLILESASTNQTSMYLCASSQRQGEQPQHFGDGTRLSIL.

In this sample, this clonotype turned up many times. The CDR3 reads CASSQGTASSGNQPQHF. In DNA, the CDR3 is TGTGCCAGCAGCCAAGGCACCGCGTCTTCAGGCAATCAGCCCCAGCATTTT. This sequence joins TRBV4-2 and TRBJ1-5, with D hard to call. Trimming cost V 1 base and J 2 bases, with 15 bases left between them. The CDR3 has 17 residues. Per the germline V gene, CDR1 is LGHNA and CDR2 is YNFKEQ.

This clonotype came up many times. This chain links TRBV7-8 with TRBJ2-3; D remains unclear. This CDR3 region has 12 residues. The germline V gene encodes CDR1 SGHVS and CDR2 FQNEAQ. Trimming took 5 bases from V and 6 from J, leaving 9 bases between them. CDR3 protein: CASSLRYDTQYF. Written as DNA, the CDR3 is TGTGCCAGCAGCCTACGTTACGATACGCAGTATTTT.

This clonotype appeared many times. The chain is built from TRBV20-1 and TRBJ2-7, with D possibly called TRBD1 or TRBD2 (5 bases each). Germline CDR1 and CDR2: DFQATT and SNEGSKA (reference sequence). Trimming removed 5 bases at V and 4 bases at J, with 9 bases between. This CDR3 has 11 amino acids. The CDR3 region has the DNA TGCAGTGCTGGGGGAATATACGAGCAGTACTTC. This gives the protein CSAGGIYEQYF.

This clonotype was recorded at least ten times. This chain uses TRBV14 with TRBJ2-3; TRBD2 might be the D (5 bases). This CDR3 spans 16 amino acids. Between the trimmed V and J ends, which lost 1 base and 4 bases, there was a span of 15 bases. Looked up from germline, CDR1 is SGHDN and CDR2 is FVKESK. As DNA, the CDR3 is TGTGCCAGCAGCCAAGGTTCCCAGCTGAGGGCAGATACGCAGTATTTT. Amino acid sequence: CASSQGSQLRADTQYF.

This clonotype was observed at least ten times. This chain joins TRBV12-3 or TRBV12-4 and TRBJ1-4; D is unresolved. Trimming left V 0 bases short and J 8 bases short, with 10 bases between. CDR3 length: 14 amino acids. CDR3 amino acids: CASSLAIRPEKLFF. The CDR3 DNA sequence: TGTGCCAGCAGTTTAGCGATCCGGCCCGAAAAACTGTTTTTT.

The chain has TRBV6-5 and TRBJ2-1; 16 bases align to TRBD2. CDR3 size: 18 residues. The V gene end was trimmed by 6 bases and the J gene end by 6 bases; junction bases not matched to a gene: 11. CDR1 and CDR2 from the germline V gene are MNHEY and SVGAGI. The CDR3 is CASRNLGLAGGPRNEQFF. CDR3 bases: TGTGCCAGCAGAAACCTGGGACTAGCGGGAGGGCCTCGCAATGAGCAGTTCTTC.

A remark on this clonotype: Since a much larger clone is just one base distant, this may be a read error. The chain is built from TRBV11-2 and TRBJ2-1; the D gene is possibly TRBD2 (6 bases). The CDR3 is 17 residues long. Germline-derived CDR1 and CDR2 are SGHAT and FQNNGV. In nucleotides, the CDR3 is TGTGCCAGCAGCTTAGAAGTCGGAGGCGGGGTGTACAATGTGCAGTTCTTC. Its protein is CASSLEVGGGVYNVQFF.

The sample holds many counts of this clonotype. The gene calls are TRBV4-2 and TRBJ1-2; D is uncertain. Germline CDR1 and CDR2: LGHNA and YNFKEQ. The CDR3 is 14 amino acids. V was pared by 2 bases and J by 3 bases, with 10 bases between. Here the CDR3 reads CASSQPPGYYGYTF. CDR3 DNA: TGTGCCAGCAGCCAACCTCCCGGCTACTATGGCTACACCTTC.

The table lists this clonotype with a few counts. The V call is TRBV25-1, the J call TRBJ1-2; 9 bases are shared with TRBD1. V lost 5 bases, J lost 8 bases, and 12 bases stayed unmatched. CDR3 length: 15 amino acids. CDR1 and CDR2 from the germline V gene are MGHDK and SYGVNS. CDR3 region: CASSTPGQGFEGYTF. CDR3 in DNA: TGTGCCAGCAGTACTCCGGGACAGGGATTCGAGGGCTACACCTTC.

This clonotype appeared a few times. The chain carries TRBV6-1 and TRBJ2-2; tentatively, D is TRBD1 or TRBD2 (5 bases each). Looked up from germline, CDR1 is MNHNS and CDR2 is SASEGT. The CDR3 loop spans 15 amino acids. The germline V and J ends were trimmed by 5 bases and 4 bases, with 14 bases remaining between them. The CDR3 sequence is CASSPKSGGTGELFF. The CDR3 DNA reads TGTGCCAGCAGTCCAAAATCTGGGGGCACCGGGGAGCTGTTTTTT.

This clonotype has a count of ten or more. The chain has TRBV6-5 and TRBJ1-6; no clear D gene. In germline, CDR1 is MNHEY, CDR2 SVGAGI. The CDR3 consists of 16 residues. Between the trimmed V and J ends, which lost 0 bases and 0 bases, there was a span of 6 bases. The CDR3 coding sequence is TGTGCCAGCAGTTACTCAAGGAGCTCCTATAATTCACCCCTCCACTTT. Its protein product is CASSYSRSSYNSPLHF.

This clonotype has a handful of counts. The chain couples TRBV10-1 to TRBJ1-1; D ambiguous. V was pared by 6 bases and J by 0 bases, with 11 bases between. Germline CDR1 WNHNN, CDR2 SYGVQD (reference sequence). The length of the CDR3 is 14 residues. This chain's CDR3 is CASSPAHMNTEAFF. CDR3 coding DNA: TGCGCCAGCAGCCCGGCCCATATGAACACTGAAGCTTTCTTT.

This clonotype was seen at least ten times. The CDR3 spells CASSPRREREQFF. As DNA, the CDR3 is TGTGCCAGCAGCCCGCGGCGGGAGAGGGAGCAGTTCTTC. The chain recombines TRBV11-3 with TRBJ2-1; TRBD2 matches at 7 bases. This CDR3 is built from 13 residues. Germline V gene lookup returns CDR1 SGHNT and CDR2 YENEEA. V was clipped by 5 bases and J by 10 bases; unmatched bases: 8.

The V and J genes are TRBV28 and TRBJ2-1; possibly TRBD1 for D (5 bases). Germline loops: CDR1 MDHEN, CDR2 SYDVKM. Trimming stripped 2 bases from V and 4 bases from J, with 12 bases between. CDR3 size: 15 residues. In DNA, the CDR3 is TGTGCCAGCAGTTTACGACAGATGGGGTACAATGAGCAGTTCTTC. Its translation: CASSLRQMGYNEQFF.

In this sample, this clonotype turned up a few times. The chain couples TRBV2 to TRBJ2-2; maybe TRBD2 (6 bases). This CDR3 is 15 amino acids long. V was pared by 5 bases and J by 0 bases, with 10 bases between. Looked up from germline, CDR1 is SNHLY and CDR2 is FYNNEI. The CDR3 coding sequence is TGTGCCAGCAGTACGGGGACTTCGAACACCGGGGAGCTGTTTTTT. This gives the protein CASSTGTSNTGELFF.

In this sample, this clonotype turned up a few times. The rearrangement links TRBV19 to TRBJ2-7; 10 bases are a match to TRBD2. V shed 6 bases, J shed 2 bases, and the junction held 7 bases outside the gene matches. Per the germline V gene, CDR1 is LNHDA and CDR2 is SQIVND (reference sequence). CDR3 length equals 15 residues. The CDR3 region has the DNA TGTGCCAGTAGCCAAGGACTAGCGGTTCCCTACGAGCAGTACTTC. This codes for CASSQGLAVPYEQYF.

The chain employs TRBV12-3 or TRBV12-4 and TRBJ1-2, with D perhaps TRBD1 (6 bases). V was pared by 7 bases and J by 9 bases, with 15 bases between. This CDR3 has 12 residues. CDR3 DNA sequence: TGTGCCAGCACCCTGGGAGGGGGGAGCTACACCTTC. This codes for CASTLGGGSYTF.

This clonotype was found many times. V usage is TRBV30 and J usage is TRBJ1-4; possibly TRBD1 for D (6 bases). The germline V gene encodes CDR1 GTSNPN and CDR2 SVGIG (reference sequence). V lost 8 bases, J lost 5 bases, and 6 bases lay in between. The CDR3 spans 10 residues. The CDR3 DNA reads as TGTGCCCAGGGGAATGAAAAACTGTTTTTT. Translation: CAQGNEKLFF.

The table lists this clonotype with a few counts. The chain joins TRBV7-2 to TRBJ2-5, with TRBD1 as a possible D gene (6 bases). Looked up from germline, CDR1 is SGHTA and CDR2 is FQGNSA. Trimming left V 10 bases short and J 0 bases short, with 12 bases between. The CDR3 loop spans 13 amino acids. The CDR3 sequence: CATGQIYQETQYF. The DNA of the CDR3 is TGTGCCACCGGACAGATTTACCAAGAGACCCAGTACTTC.

This clonotype was recorded a few times. The chain carries TRBV5-1 and TRBJ2-7; TRBD1 aligns across 7 bases. This CDR3 has 16 amino acids. The V and J ends lost 2 bases and 4 bases, in that order; junction bases with no gene match: 12. The V gene's germline CDR1 is SGHRS and CDR2 YFSETQ. Here the CDR3 reads CASSLEQGTVAYEQYF. CDR3 DNA: TGCGCCAGCAGCTTAGAACAGGGGACGGTTGCGTACGAGCAGTACTTC. The whole variable domain, remainder taken from reference TRBV5-1 and TRBJ2-7, is KAGVTQTPRYLIKTRGQQVTLSCSPISGHRSVSWYQQTPGQGLQFLFEYFSETQRNKGNFPGRFSGRQFSNSRSEMNVSTLELGDSALYLCASSLEQGTVAYEQYFGPGTRLTVT.

This clonotype came up many times. The rearrangement uses TRBV2 and TRBJ2-3, with 9 positions matching TRBD2. Germline values: CDR1 SNHLY, CDR2 FYNNEI. Trimming took 5 bases from V and 6 from J; bases not matched to a gene: 9. The CDR3 extends over 15 amino acids. The chain's CDR3 is CASSLSGRLFDTQYF. CDR3 bases: TGTGCCAGCAGTCTGAGCGGGAGGCTGTTCGATACGCAGTATTTT.